The text below deals with one T cell receptor (beta chain). Antigen unknown. The V gene's germline CDR1 is SGDLS and CDR2 YYNGEE. The CDR3 covers 15 residues. Losses at the gene ends were 0 bases for V and 5 bases for J; bases not matched to a gene: 4. Every isolated RNA sample was fully reverse transcribed, so sequencing captured expressed TCRB transcripts. The data were produced by immunoSEQ multiplex PCR, yet TCRdb's version contains in-frame clones alone and is incomplete. The sample records 300,000 to 350,000 clones, approximately 15% being singletons. Around 110 mL of blood, on average, came from one heparinised draw per donor. Each of the CD4+ naive, central memory, regulatory and stem cell-like memory populations was sorted via CD45RO/CCR7/CD25/CD127/CD95/CD27. The sample is drawn from a study of beta chain features in type 1 diabetes. The study, taken as a whole, reports: Insertions at VDJ junctions were less frequent in type 1 diabetes patients. These patients also deleted more nucleotides at the same junctions. The study found moderately but significantly shorter TCRB CDR3s in all four CD4+ subsets of Type 1 diabetes patients. The cDNA sequencing approach could over-represent high-TCR-expressing cells.

The clonotype comes from a woman aged 18-35 years with type 1 diabetes. The sample taken for sequencing was naive CD4+ T cells from blood. The chain is built from TRBV9 and TRBJ2-3, with 9 positions matching TRBD2. The CDR3 protein is CASSVEGLALDTQYF. The CDR3 DNA reads as TGTGCCAGCAGCGTAGAGGGACTAGCTTTAGATACGCAGTATTTT.